The sequence of this TCR beta chain was determined in a study of blood T cells in healthy people across ages. Study overall: Per two T cells, about one barcoded beta molecule was captured through template switching.

To note about this clonotype: Antigen unknown.

The V gene end was trimmed by 4 bases and the J gene end by 3 bases; junction bases not matched to a gene: 3. There are 14 residues in the CDR3. A second PCR of 7 to 11 cycles used a sample-barcoded 5' primer and a J-beta primer mix. Each CDR3 protein is one row after TCRdb ran MiXCR on the 5' RACE reads. The sample lists 750,000 or so distinct CDR3 sequences; 20% to 25% were seen once. Study conclusions and caveats: Long-lived and aged donors differed, with more naive CD4+ cells and higher diversity in the long-lived.

The same data also contributed to another study, on T cells of mothers and their children.

The clonotype comes from a boy under 18 in good health. Sequencing was done on a sample of blood. The chain combines TRBV12-3 or TRBV12-4 with TRBJ2-1, with 7 bases that match TRBD2. The CDR3 nucleotides are TGTGCCAGCAGTTCCTGGGACTACTACAATGAGCAGTTCTTC. Residues: CASSSWDYYNEQFF.